Listed below are T cell receptor beta chains from one sample, sequenced in a study of metastatic and nonmetastatic thyroid tumors. Using MiXCR, TCRdb re-called clones from the PCR reads. The data hold about 21,000 clones, with approximately 40% observed a single time. Sequencing was carried out using tumor tissue. The source of these receptors is a female donor with papillary thyroid cancer or a benign thyroid nodule (not recorded which). Some clones in this sample may be carry-over from other donors' samples. The CDR3 runs from the conserved cysteine through the conserved F or W. Fields, in order: clone size, V gene, J gene, CDR3 protein. Clone size, where shown, is once, few, many, or a class for clones that have expanded.

clone size: few; V gene: TRBV6-1; J gene: TRBJ1-1; CDR3 protein: CASSLQGHTEAFF
clone size: few; V gene: TRBV28; J gene: TRBJ2-7; CDR3 protein: CASGPGRNSYEQYF
clone size: few; V gene: TRBV11-2; J gene: TRBJ2-1; CDR3 protein: CASSTDRGSYNEQFF
clone size: NA; V gene: TRBV7-2; J gene: TRBJ2-7; CDR3 protein: CASSYTWTGTYEQYF
clone size: few; V gene: TRBV6-2/TRBV6-3; J gene: TRBJ2-2; CDR3 protein: CASSFSPGFTGELFF
clone size: NA; V gene: TRBV6-6; J gene: TRBJ2-2; CDR3 protein: CASSYSKAGGGELFF
clone size: NA; V gene: TRBV20-1; J gene: TRBJ2-7; CDR3 protein: CSAHSGTSAYEQYF
clone size: many; V gene: TRBV15; J gene: TRBJ2-3; CDR3 protein: CATSRDLTGGSDTQYF
clone size: few; V gene: TRBV10-3; J gene: TRBJ1-2; CDR3 protein: CAIRGGLTGGGDYGYTF
clone size: NA; V gene: TRBV20-1; J gene: TRBJ2-7; CDR3 protein: CSARETSGGYEQYF
clone size: many; V gene: TRBV6-2/TRBV6-3; J gene: TRBJ1-2; CDR3 protein: CASSSYNYGYTF
clone size: NA; V gene: TRBV28; J gene: TRBJ2-2; CDR3 protein: CASGMGQANTVELFF
clone size: few; V gene: TRBV6-9; J gene: TRBJ1-2; CDR3 protein: CASSSLSARGRPYGYTF
clone size: few; V gene: TRBV6-1; J gene: TRBJ2-7; CDR3 protein: CASSVDRGFSYEQYF
clone size: NA; V gene: TRBV7-2; J gene: TRBJ2-7; CDR3 protein: CASSWTDGYYEQYF
clone size: NA; V gene: TRBV5-4; J gene: TRBJ2-2; CDR3 protein: CASSRDRVLAGELFF
clone size: NA; V gene: TRBV6-5; J gene: TRBJ1-2; CDR3 protein: CASSYSTGNYGYTF
clone size: NA; V gene: TRBV30; J gene: TRBJ2-2; CDR3 protein: CAWSVRIGELFF
clone size: NA; V gene: TRBV5-1; J gene: TRBJ2-3; CDR3 protein: CASSLDRGGTDTQYF
clone size: NA; V gene: TRBV12-3/TRBV12-4; J gene: TRBJ1-1; CDR3 protein: CASSFQGLNTEAFF
clone size: NA; V gene: TRBV12-3/TRBV12-4; J gene: TRBJ2-5; CDR3 protein: CASSIRLAGVETQYF
clone size: NA; V gene: TRBV2; J gene: TRBJ1-2; CDR3 protein: CASSDPGDRGYGYTF
clone size: few; V gene: TRBV28; J gene: TRBJ2-1; CDR3 protein: CASSGFVSSGRSYNEQFF
clone size: NA; V gene: TRBV6-2/TRBV6-3; J gene: TRBJ2-7; CDR3 protein: CASSYLARAQSEQYF
clone size: many; V gene: TRBV28; J gene: TRBJ2-7; CDR3 protein: CASSLTGTGAFPSYEQYF
clone size: few; V gene: TRBV12-3/TRBV12-4; J gene: TRBJ1-2; CDR3 protein: CASSTGTGGVYGYTF
clone size: NA; V gene: TRBV11-2; J gene: TRBJ2-7; CDR3 protein: CASSSYPQGVGYEQYF
clone size: few; V gene: TRBV19; J gene: TRBJ1-3; CDR3 protein: CASMGTGGNTIYF
clone size: NA; V gene: TRBV20-1; J gene: TRBJ2-7; CDR3 protein: CSPLRGGVYEQYF
clone size: NA; V gene: TRBV10-1; J gene: TRBJ1-2; CDR3 protein: CASSVNRGSGYTF
clone size: NA; V gene: TRBV15; J gene: TRBJ2-7; CDR3 protein: CATSRTTTGTTYEQYF
clone size: NA; V gene: TRBV20-1; J gene: TRBJ2-3; CDR3 protein: CSATDTIRADTQYF
clone size: few; V gene: TRBV6-6; J gene: TRBJ2-7; CDR3 protein: CASSYSVLSRAEQYF
clone size: NA; V gene: TRBV5-1; J gene: TRBJ2-7; CDR3 protein: CASRPIPGQRPYEQYF
clone size: NA; V gene: TRBV11-1; J gene: TRBJ2-3; CDR3 protein: CASSIAQASADTQYF
clone size: few; V gene: TRBV12-3/TRBV12-4; J gene: TRBJ1-2; CDR3 protein: CASSPQGGANYGYTF
clone size: NA; V gene: TRBV12-3/TRBV12-4; J gene: TRBJ2-3; CDR3 protein: CASSLSGPDTQYF
clone size: once; V gene: TRBV5-1; J gene: TRBJ2-7; CDR3 protein: CASSLEEAGDPYEQYF